This entry lists 26 T cell receptor beta chains sequenced from one sample in a study of cytomegalovirus exposure and HLA in healthy donors. PCR amplification relied on 60 Vbeta primers (plus 13 Jbeta primers). The table came from immunoSEQ multiplex PCR; TCRdb's copy has only in-frame clones and leaves some out. The profile shows fewer than 250,000 clones, around three quarters of them singletons. Sample: PBMCs. These receptors were collected from a young woman in good health and CMV-seropositive.

This clone has a single count. This CDR3 is also generated by other DNA sequences in the sample. The J gene is TRBJ2-3, the V gene TRBV9; TRBD2 is a possible D gene (5 bases). The ends were cut back, 0 bases at V and 1 base at J, with 6 bases in the middle. Germline CDR1 SGDLS, CDR2 YYNGEE. The CDR3 has 14 residues. CDR3 in DNA: TGTGCCAGCAGCGTAGGGACTGGCACAGATACGCAGTATTTT. It encodes CASSVGTGTDTQYF.

The chain couples TRBV6-1 to TRBJ1-3; D gene ambiguous. The V gene's germline CDR1 is MNHNS and CDR2 SASEGT. V shed 6 bases and J shed 3 bases, with 15 bases lying between them. The CDR3 is made up of 15 amino acids. This chain's CDR3 is CASRDITENGNTIYF. In DNA, the CDR3 is TGTGCCAGCAGAGACATCACAGAGAATGGAAACACCATATATTTT.

This chain links TRBV19 with TRBJ2-3; maybe TRBD1 (6 bases). V was trimmed by 6 bases and J by 2 bases, leaving 12 bases between them. Germline V CDR1 and CDR2: LNHDA, SQIVND (reference sequence). This CDR3 has 14 residues. CDR3 loop: CASSPTGPTDTQYF. CDR3 DNA sequence: TGTGCCAGTAGCCCGACAGGTCCCACAGATACGCAGTATTTT. The complete variable domain, with remaining parts taken from reference TRBV19 and TRBJ2-3, reads DGGITQSPKYLFRKEGQNVTLSCEQNLNHDAMYWYRQDPGQGLRLIYYSQIVNDFQKGDIAEGYSVSREKKESFPLTVTSAQKNPTAFYLCASSPTGPTDTQYFGPGTRLTVL.

This chain connects TRBV29-1 to TRBJ2-1; TRBD1 aligns across 7 bases. After removal of 4 bases from V and 3 bases from J, the junction contained 0 bases not matched to a gene. The CDR3 runs to 12 residues. Germline assignment: CDR1 SQVTM and CDR2 ANQGSEA. CDR3 residues: CSVGQGYNEQFF. DNA of the CDR3: TGCAGCGTTGGACAGGGCTACAATGAGCAGTTCTTC.

The V and J genes are TRBV10-3 and TRBJ2-7, with TRBD1 matching over 8 bases. Germline V gene sequence: CDR1 ENHRY, CDR2 SYGVKD. J gave up 3 bases and V 10 bases, and 8 bases lay outside the gene matches. There are 13 residues in the CDR3. Here the CDR3 reads CANLPGTGYEQYF. CDR3 DNA sequence: TGTGCCAACCTACCAGGGACAGGCTACGAGCAGTACTTC.

The chain employs TRBV7-9 and TRBJ2-2; tentative D call: TRBD1 (5 bases). The CDR3 length is 14 residues. Trimming shortened V by 6 bases and J by 7 bases, and 15 bases separated the two germline ends. Looked up from germline, CDR1 is SEHNR and CDR2 is FQNEAQ (reference sequence). In DNA, the CDR3 is TGTGCCAGCAGATCCCAGGGAAGGGGCGGGGAGCTGTTTTTT. It encodes CASRSQGRGGELFF.

J is TRBJ1-4 and V is TRBV7-9; the match to TRBD1 covers 7 bases. Trimming cost V 1 base and J 3 bases; bases outside gene matches: 8. Germline values: CDR1 SEHNR, CDR2 FQNEAQ (reference sequence). The CDR3 contains 17 residues. The CDR3 nucleotides read TGTGCCAGCAGCTTAGGGGTAGGGGGCGCTTCTAATGAAAAACTGTTTTTT. Translating it yields CASSLGVGGASNEKLFF.

There are a few counts of this clone. V and J are TRBV7-9 and TRBJ1-4; 8 bases map to TRBD1. J lost 8 bases, V lost 4 bases, and 6 bases had no gene match. CDR3 length: 14 amino acids. Per the germline V gene, CDR1 is SEHNR and CDR2 is FQNEAQ (reference sequence). The CDR3 region is CASSSGGSREKLFF. In DNA, the CDR3 is TGTGCCAGCAGCTCAGGGGGCTCCAGGGAAAAACTGTTTTTT.

The chain has TRBV29-1 and TRBJ1-2; tentative D call: TRBD1 (6 bases). This CDR3 is 13 amino acids long. From germline, CDR1 is SQVTM and CDR2 ANQGSEA. V lost 7 bases and J lost 5, with 17 bases in between. CDR3 protein: CSAVGGASYGYTF. The CDR3, as DNA: TGCAGCGCCGTTGGGGGGGCATCGTATGGCTACACCTTC.

The chain employs TRBV27 and TRBJ1-1; D is uncertain. V gave up 3 bases and J gave up 10 bases, with 15 bases separating them. The germline V gene encodes CDR1 MNHEY and CDR2 SMNVEV (reference sequence). CDR3 length: 13 residues. CDR3 sequence: CASSFGPLRRAFF. CDR3 DNA sequence: TGTGCCAGCAGTTTTGGGCCCTTACGACGAGCTTTCTTT.

The chain joins TRBV2 to TRBJ2-7; the match to TRBD2 covers 10 bases. The germline CDR1 and CDR2 sequences are SNHLY and FYNNEI. With 10 bases clipped from V and 0 bases from J, the junction kept 12 bases outside the gene matches. This CDR3 has 16 amino acids. The CDR3 loop reads CAIWASGGQSSYEQYF. CDR3 DNA: TGTGCCATTTGGGCTAGCGGGGGCCAAAGCTCCTACGAGCAGTACTTC.

V usage is TRBV15 and J usage is TRBJ2-3, with TRBD2 matching 8 bases. Germline CDR1 is LNHNV and CDR2 is YYDKDF (reference sequence). The CDR3 has 17 residues. V shed 3 bases, J shed 1 base, and the junction held 9 bases outside the gene matches. The CDR3 region is CATSSGDLAGRTDTQYF. The CDR3 DNA is TGTGCCACCAGCAGCGGAGACCTAGCGGGCCGCACAGATACGCAGTATTTT.

The chain uses TRBV7-6 and TRBJ2-7, with D hard to call. Trimming took 3 bases from V and 3 from J, leaving 12 bases between them. The germline gives CDR1 SGHVS, CDR2 FNYEAQ. The CDR3 spans 14 residues. The CDR3 region is CASSLIGPNYEQYF. The DNA of the CDR3 is TGTGCCAGCAGCTTGATTGGGCCGAACTACGAGCAGTACTTC.

The V call is TRBV2, the J call TRBJ2-2; 9 nucleotides match TRBD1. V was clipped by 6 bases and J by 6 bases; unmatched bases: 8. The CDR3 consists of 15 residues. Per the germline V gene, CDR1 is SNHLY and CDR2 is FYNNEI. The CDR3 coding sequence is TGTGCCAGCAGGACCCGGGACAGGGCTGCCGGGGAGCTGTTTTTT. Encoded protein: CASRTRDRAAGELFF.

The chain links TRBV7-2 to TRBJ2-7; maybe TRBD2 (6 bases). Germline CDR1 reads SGHTA; CDR2 reads FQGNSA. V was trimmed by 1 base and J by 3 bases, leaving 10 bases between them. The CDR3 sequence is 14 residues long. The CDR3 nucleotides are TGTGCCAGCAGCTTAGGCGGGGTGGGCTACGAGCAGTACTTC. This translates into CASSLGGVGYEQYF.

The V gene is TRBV7-9, the J gene TRBJ1-1; D remains unclear. The V gene's germline CDR1 is SEHNR and CDR2 FQNEAQ (reference sequence). The CDR3 is 15 amino acids. Between the trimmed V and J ends, which lost 1 base and 0 bases, there was a span of 9 bases. The CDR3 protein is CASSLDTGMNTEAFF. The CDR3 nucleotides are TGTGCCAGCAGCTTAGATACGGGGATGAACACTGAAGCTTTCTTT. The variable domain in full, with the rest retrieved from reference TRBV7-9 and TRBJ1-1, is DTGVSQNPRHKITKRGQNVTFRCDPISEHNRLYWYRQTLGQGPEFLTYFQNEAQLEKSRLLSDRFSAERPKGSFSTLEIQRTEQGDSAMYLCASSLDTGMNTEAFFGQGTRLTVV.

The chain uses TRBV19 and TRBJ1-2; D unresolved. CDR1 LNHDA and CDR2 SQIVND come from the germline V gene (reference sequence). This CDR3 is built from 14 residues. V was cut by 3 bases and J by 6 bases, with 14 bases left in between. Here the CDR3 DNA reads TGTGCCAGTAGTATTGGAGGGAAGTGGGATGGCTACACCTTC. Its protein product is CASSIGGKWDGYTF.

The chain combines TRBV10-3 with TRBJ1-1, with TRBD1 matching over 7 bases. Germline trimming cut 6 bases from V and 3 bases from J; bases unmatched to any gene: 10. In germline, CDR1 is ENHRY, CDR2 SYGVKD. The CDR3 has 15 residues. CDR3 sequence reads: CAIRPPGTVHTEAFF. The CDR3 DNA follows: TGTGCCATCAGGCCTCCCGGGACAGTCCACACTGAAGCTTTCTTT.

The table lists this clone with a count of one. The chain uses TRBV6-6 and TRBJ2-3; D is perhaps TRBD2 (5 bases). The V and J ends lost 5 bases and 0 bases respectively, with 9 bases between them. The CDR3 length is 14 residues. CDR1 is MNHNY, CDR2 SVGAGI, per germline (reference sequence). The DNA of the CDR3 is TGTGCCAGCAGTGGAGGCGCTAGCACAGATACGCAGTATTTT. It codes for CASSGGASTDTQYF.

The gene calls are TRBV6-6 and TRBJ2-5; perhaps TRBD1 as D (5 bases). The length of the CDR3 is 12 residues. V was clipped by 6 bases and J by 1 base, with 6 bases between them. CDR1 is MNHNY, CDR2 SVGAGI, per germline (reference sequence). The CDR3 bases are TGTGCCAGCAGCCAGGGCCAAGAGACCCAGTACTTC. Translated: CASSQGQETQYF.

This chain uses TRBV28 with TRBJ2-7; 7 nucleotides agree with TRBD1. Germline loops: CDR1 MDHEN, CDR2 SYDVKM. V lost 6 bases and J lost 0; bases outside the gene matches: 11. The CDR3 is made up of 16 amino acids. The CDR3 sequence is CASRETGAVSSYEQYF. CDR3 sequence (DNA): TGTGCCAGCAGGGAAACAGGGGCCGTCAGCTCCTACGAGCAGTACTTC.

This chain connects TRBV28 to TRBJ1-5, with D possibly matching TRBD1 (5 bases). Per the germline V gene, CDR1 is MDHEN and CDR2 is SYDVKM. This CDR3 contains 15 residues. V shed 5 bases and J shed 3 bases, with 14 bases lying between them. The CDR3 loop reads CASSRTTAHNQPQHF. CDR3 sequence (DNA): TGTGCCAGCAGTCGGACAACCGCACACAATCAGCCCCAGCATTTT. Using reference TRBV28 and TRBJ1-5 for the parts outside the CDR3, the full variable domain is DVKVTQSSRYLVKRTGEKVFLECVQDMDHENMFWYRQDPGLGLRLIYFSYDVKMKEKGDIPEGYSVSREKKERFSLILESASTNQTSMYLCASSRTTAHNQPQHFGDGTRLSIL.

J is TRBJ1-2 and V is TRBV2; no clear D gene. CDR1 SNHLY and CDR2 FYNNEI come from the germline V gene. Trimming removed 9 bases from V and 5 bases from J, with 16 bases in between. This CDR3 contains 13 residues. The CDR3: CASSTAAGYGYTF. CDR3 bases: TGTGCCAGTTCTACGGCAGCCGGGTATGGCTACACCTTC.

The chain uses TRBV6-5 and TRBJ2-5, with TRBD2 identical over 7 bases. The CDR3 is made up of 15 amino acids. V lost 0 bases, J lost 3 bases, and 4 bases stayed unmatched. Germline CDR1 reads MNHEY; CDR2 reads SVGAGI. The chain's CDR3 is CASSYSDAGEETQYF. CDR3 sequence (DNA): TGTGCCAGCAGTTACTCGGATGCGGGAGAAGAGACCCAGTACTTC.

The chain employs TRBV6-4 and TRBJ2-3, with 9 bases that match TRBD1. The CDR3 runs 16 residues. After removal of 4 bases from V and 4 bases from J, the junction contained 9 bases not matched to a gene. Germline-derived CDR1 and CDR2 are MRHNA and SNTAGT. The CDR3 bases are TGTGCCAGCAGTGCCGAGACAGGGGGTGGTGCAGATACGCAGTATTTT. Translating gives CASSAETGGGADTQYF.

CDR3 nucleotides: TGTGCCAGTAGTATGATCCCGCCAGGGTCGAGAGAGACCCAGTACTTC. Translation gives CASSMIPPGSRETQYF. The rearrangement uses TRBV19 and TRBJ2-5, with D perhaps TRBD1 (5 bases). The germline V gene has CDR1 LNHDA and CDR2 SQIVND (reference sequence). The V gene lost 3 bases and the J gene lost 4 bases, with 18 bases spanning the gap. CDR3 length: 16 amino acids.